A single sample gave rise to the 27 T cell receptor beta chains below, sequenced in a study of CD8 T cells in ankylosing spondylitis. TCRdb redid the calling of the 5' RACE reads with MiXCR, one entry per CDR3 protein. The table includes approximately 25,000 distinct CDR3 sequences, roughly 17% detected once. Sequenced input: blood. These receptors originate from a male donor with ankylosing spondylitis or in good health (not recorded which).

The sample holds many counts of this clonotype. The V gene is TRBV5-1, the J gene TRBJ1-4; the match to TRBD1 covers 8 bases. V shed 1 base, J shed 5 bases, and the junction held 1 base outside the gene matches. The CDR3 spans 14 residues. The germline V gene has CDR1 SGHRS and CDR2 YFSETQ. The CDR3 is CASSLRQGNEKLFF. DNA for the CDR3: TGCGCCAGCAGCTTGCGACAGGGGAATGAAAAACTGTTTTTT.

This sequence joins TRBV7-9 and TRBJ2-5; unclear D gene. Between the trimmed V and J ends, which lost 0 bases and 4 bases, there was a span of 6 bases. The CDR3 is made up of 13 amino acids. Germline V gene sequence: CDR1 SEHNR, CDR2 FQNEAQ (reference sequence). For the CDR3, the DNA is TGTGCCAGCAGCTTAGCAGGGTTAGAGACCCAGTACTTC. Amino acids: CASSLAGLETQYF.

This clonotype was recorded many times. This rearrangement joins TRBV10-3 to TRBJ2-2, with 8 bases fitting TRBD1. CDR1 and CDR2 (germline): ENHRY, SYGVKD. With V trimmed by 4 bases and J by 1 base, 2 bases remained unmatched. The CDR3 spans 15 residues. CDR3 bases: TGTGCCATCAGTGGAGGACAGGGGAACACCGGGGAGCTGTTTTTT. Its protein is CAISGGQGNTGELFF.

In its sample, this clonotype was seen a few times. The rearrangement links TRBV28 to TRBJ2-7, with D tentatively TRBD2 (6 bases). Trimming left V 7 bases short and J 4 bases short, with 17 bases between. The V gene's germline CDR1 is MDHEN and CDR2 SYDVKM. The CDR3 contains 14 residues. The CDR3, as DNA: TGTGCCAGCAAATCAGGCAAGCGGGTGTACGAGCAGTACTTC. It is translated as CASKSGKRVYEQYF.

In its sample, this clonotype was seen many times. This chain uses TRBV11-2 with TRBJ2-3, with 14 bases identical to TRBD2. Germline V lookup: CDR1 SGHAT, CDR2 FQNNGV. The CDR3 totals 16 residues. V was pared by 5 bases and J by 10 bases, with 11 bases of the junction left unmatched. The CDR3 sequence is CASSQSTSGRANPQYF. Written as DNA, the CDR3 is TGTGCCAGCAGCCAATCGACTAGCGGGAGGGCCAATCCGCAGTATTTT.

DNA of the CDR3: TGTGCCAGCAGTTACGAGCTGTCCCCAGGGGAGCAGTTCTTC. It is translated as CASSYELSPGEQFF. J is TRBJ2-1 and V is TRBV6-6, with a possible D match to TRBD1 (5 bases). V was pared by 2 bases and J by 10 bases, with 15 bases between. The CDR3 is 14 amino acids. Germline lookup yields CDR1 MNHNY and CDR2 SVGAGI (reference sequence).

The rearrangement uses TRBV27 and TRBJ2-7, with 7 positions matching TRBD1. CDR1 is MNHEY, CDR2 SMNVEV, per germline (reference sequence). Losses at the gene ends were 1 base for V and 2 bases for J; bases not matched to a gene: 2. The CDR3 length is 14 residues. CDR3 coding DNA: TGTGCCAGCAGTTTATGGGACAGCCCCTACGAGCAGTACTTC. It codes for CASSLWDSPYEQYF.

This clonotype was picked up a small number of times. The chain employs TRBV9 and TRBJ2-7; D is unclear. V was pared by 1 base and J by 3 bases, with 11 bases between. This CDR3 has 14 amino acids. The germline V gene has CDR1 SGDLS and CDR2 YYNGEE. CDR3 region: CASSVNIGDYEQYF. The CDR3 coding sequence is TGTGCCAGCAGCGTAAATATTGGAGACTACGAGCAGTACTTC.

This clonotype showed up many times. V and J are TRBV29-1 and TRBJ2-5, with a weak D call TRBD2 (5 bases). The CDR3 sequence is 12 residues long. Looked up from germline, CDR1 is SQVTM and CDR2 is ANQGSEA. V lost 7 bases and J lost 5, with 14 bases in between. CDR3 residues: CSGDRGGETQYF. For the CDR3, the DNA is TGCAGCGGCGACCGCGGCGGGGAGACCCAGTACTTC.

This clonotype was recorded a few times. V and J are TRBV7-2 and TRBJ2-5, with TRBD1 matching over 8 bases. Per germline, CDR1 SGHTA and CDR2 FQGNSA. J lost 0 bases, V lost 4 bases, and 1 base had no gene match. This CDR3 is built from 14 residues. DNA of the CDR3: TGTGCCAGCAGCTCGGGACAGGACCAAGAGACCCAGTACTTC. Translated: CASSSGQDQETQYF.

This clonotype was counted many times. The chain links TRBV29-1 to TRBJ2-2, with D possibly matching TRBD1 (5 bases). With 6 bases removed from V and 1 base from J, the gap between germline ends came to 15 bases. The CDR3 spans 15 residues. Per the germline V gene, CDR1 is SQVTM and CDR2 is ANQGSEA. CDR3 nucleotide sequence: TGCAGCGTGCCCCTTGGGCAGGGGAACACCGGGGAGCTGTTTTTT. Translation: CSVPLGQGNTGELFF.

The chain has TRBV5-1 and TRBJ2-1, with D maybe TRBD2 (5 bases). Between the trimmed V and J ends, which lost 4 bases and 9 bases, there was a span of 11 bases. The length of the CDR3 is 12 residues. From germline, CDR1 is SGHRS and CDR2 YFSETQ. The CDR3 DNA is TGCGCCAGCAGCATGACTACTAGTGAGCAGTTCTTC. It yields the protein CASSMTTSEQFF.

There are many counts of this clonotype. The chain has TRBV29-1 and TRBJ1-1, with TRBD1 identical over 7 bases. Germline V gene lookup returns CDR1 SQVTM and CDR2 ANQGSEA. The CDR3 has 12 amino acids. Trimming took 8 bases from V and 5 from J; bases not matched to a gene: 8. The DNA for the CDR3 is TGCAGCCCCTCGACAGGGCTTACTGAAGCTTTCTTT. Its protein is CSPSTGLTEAFF. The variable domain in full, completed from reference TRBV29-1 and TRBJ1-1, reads SAVISQKPSRDICQRGTSLTIQCQVDSQVTMMFWYRQQPGQSLTLIATANQGSEATYESGFVIDKFPISRPNLTFSTLTVSNMSPEDSSIYLCSPSTGLTEAFFGQGTRLTVV.

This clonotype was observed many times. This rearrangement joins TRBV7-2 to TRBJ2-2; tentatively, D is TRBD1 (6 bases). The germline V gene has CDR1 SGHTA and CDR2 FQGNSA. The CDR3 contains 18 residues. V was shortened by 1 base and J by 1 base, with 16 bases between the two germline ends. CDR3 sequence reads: CASSLETGFYLNTGELFF. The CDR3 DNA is TGTGCCAGCAGCTTAGAGACAGGCTTCTACCTGAACACCGGGGAGCTGTTTTTT.

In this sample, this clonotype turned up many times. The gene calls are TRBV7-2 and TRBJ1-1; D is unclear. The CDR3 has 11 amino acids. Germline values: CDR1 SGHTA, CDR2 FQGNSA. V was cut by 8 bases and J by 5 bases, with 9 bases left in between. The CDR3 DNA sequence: TGTGCCAGCTCGTCTTGGACTGAAGCTTTCTTT. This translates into CASSSWTEAFF.

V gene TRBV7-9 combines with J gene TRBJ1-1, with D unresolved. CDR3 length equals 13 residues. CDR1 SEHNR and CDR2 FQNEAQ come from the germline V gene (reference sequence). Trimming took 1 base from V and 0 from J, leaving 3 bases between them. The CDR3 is CASSLEMNTEAFF. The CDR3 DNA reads TGTGCCAGCAGCTTAGAGATGAACACTGAAGCTTTCTTT.

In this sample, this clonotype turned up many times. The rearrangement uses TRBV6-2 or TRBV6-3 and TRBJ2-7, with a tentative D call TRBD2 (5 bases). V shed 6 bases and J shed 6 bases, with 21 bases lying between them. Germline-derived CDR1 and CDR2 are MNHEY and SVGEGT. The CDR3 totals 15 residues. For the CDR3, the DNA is TGTGCCAGCAGCTCCCGGGGTAGTGGAATCCCCGAGCAGTACTTC. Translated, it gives CASSSRGSGIPEQYF.

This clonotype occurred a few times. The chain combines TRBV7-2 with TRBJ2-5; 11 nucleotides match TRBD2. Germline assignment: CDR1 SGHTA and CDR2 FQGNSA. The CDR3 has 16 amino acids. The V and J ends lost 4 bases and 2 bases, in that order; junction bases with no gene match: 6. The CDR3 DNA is TGTGCCAGCAGCTACGTACTAGCGGGAGTACAAGAGACCCAGTACTTC. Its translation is CASSYVLAGVQETQYF.

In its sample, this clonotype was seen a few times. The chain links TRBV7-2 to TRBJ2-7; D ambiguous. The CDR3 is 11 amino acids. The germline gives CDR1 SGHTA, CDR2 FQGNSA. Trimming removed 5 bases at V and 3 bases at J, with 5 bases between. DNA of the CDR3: TGTGCCAGCAGCCCCCGCTACGAGCAGTACTTC. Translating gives CASSPRYEQYF.

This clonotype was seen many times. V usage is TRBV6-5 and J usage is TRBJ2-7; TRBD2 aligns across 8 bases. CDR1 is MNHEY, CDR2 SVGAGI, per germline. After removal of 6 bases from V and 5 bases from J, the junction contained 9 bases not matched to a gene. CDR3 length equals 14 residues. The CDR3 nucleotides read TGTGCCAGCAGCCCCGGGACGGGGGGGCACGAGCAGTACTTC. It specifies CASSPGTGGHEQYF.

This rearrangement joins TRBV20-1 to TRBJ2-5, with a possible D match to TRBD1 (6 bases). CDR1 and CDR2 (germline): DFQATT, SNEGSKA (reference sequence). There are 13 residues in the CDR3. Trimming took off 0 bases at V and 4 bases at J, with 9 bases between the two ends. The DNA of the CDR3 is TGCAGTGCTAGAGAAACAGGGCGAGAGACCCAGTACTTC. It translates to CSARETGRETQYF.

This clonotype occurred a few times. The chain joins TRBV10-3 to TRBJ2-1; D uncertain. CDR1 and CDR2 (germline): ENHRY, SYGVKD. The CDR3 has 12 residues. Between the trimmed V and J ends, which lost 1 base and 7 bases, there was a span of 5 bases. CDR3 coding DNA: TGTGCCATCAGTGAGTGGGGAAATGAGCAGTTCTTC. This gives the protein CAISEWGNEQFF.

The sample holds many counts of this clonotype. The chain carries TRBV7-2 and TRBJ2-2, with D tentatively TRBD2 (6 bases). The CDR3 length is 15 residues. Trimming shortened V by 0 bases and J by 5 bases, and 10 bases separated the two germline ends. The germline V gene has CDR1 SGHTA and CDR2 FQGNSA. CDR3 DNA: TGTGCCAGCAGCTTAGCGCTAGGGAGGACCGGGGAGCTGTTTTTT. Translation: CASSLALGRTGELFF.

DNA for the CDR3: TGTGCCAGCACGACAGGGATTTACAATGAGCAGTTCTTC. Protein sequence: CASTTGIYNEQFF. This chain joins TRBV12-3 or TRBV12-4 and TRBJ2-1; 7 positions agree with TRBD1. Trimming cost V 7 bases and J 4 bases; bases outside gene matches: 4. This CDR3 comprises 13 residues.

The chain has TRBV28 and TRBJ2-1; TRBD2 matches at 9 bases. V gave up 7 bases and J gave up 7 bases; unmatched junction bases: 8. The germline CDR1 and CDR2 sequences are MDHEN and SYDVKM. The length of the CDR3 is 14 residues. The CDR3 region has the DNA TGTGCCAGCATCGCGGGAGGGCCGAAGAATGAGCAGTTCTTC. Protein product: CASIAGGPKNEQFF.

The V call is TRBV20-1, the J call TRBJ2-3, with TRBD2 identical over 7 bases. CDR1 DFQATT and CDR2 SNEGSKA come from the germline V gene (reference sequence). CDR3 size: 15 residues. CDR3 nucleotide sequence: TGCAGGGCCGACCGGGCTAGCGGCTACACAGATACGCAGTATTTT. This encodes CRADRASGYTDTQYF.

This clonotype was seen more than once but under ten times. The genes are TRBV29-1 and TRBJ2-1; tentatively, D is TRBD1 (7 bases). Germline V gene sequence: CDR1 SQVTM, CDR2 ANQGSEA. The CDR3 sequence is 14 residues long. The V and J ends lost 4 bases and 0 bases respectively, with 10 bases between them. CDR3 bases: TGCAGCGTTGGTCAGGGGGGCTCCTACAATGAGCAGTTCTTC. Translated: CSVGQGGSYNEQFF.